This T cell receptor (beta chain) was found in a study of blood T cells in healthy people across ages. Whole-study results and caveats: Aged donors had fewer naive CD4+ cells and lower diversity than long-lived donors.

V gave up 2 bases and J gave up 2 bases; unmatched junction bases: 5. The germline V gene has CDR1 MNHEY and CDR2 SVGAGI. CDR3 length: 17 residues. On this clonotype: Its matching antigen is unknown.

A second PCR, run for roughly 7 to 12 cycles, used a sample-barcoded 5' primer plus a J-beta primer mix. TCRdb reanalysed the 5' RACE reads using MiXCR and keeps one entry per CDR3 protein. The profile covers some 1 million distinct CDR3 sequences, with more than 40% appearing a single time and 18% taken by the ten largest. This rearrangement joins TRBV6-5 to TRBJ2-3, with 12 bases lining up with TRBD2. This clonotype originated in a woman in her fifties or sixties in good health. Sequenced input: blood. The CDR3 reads CASSYTGLAGITDTQYF. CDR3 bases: TGTGCCAGCAGTTACACGGGACTAGCGGGTATCACAGATACGCAGTATTTT.